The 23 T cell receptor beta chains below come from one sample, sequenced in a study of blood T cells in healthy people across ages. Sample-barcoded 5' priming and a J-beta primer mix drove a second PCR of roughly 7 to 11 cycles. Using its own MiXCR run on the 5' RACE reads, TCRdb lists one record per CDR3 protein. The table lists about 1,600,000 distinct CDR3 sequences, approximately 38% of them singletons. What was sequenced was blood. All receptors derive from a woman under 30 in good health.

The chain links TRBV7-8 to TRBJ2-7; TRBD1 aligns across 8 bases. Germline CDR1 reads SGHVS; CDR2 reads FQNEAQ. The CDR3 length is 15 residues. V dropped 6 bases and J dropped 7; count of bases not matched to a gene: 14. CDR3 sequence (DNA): TGTGCCAGCAGACAAGGGACAGGAGCTTACAATGAGCAGTACTTC. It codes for CASRQGTGAYNEQYF.

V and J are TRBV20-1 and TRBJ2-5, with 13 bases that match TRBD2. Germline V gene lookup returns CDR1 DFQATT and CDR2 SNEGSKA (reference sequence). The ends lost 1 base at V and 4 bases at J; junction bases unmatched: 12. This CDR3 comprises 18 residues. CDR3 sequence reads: CSARALAGGQGTTETQYF. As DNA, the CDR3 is TGCAGTGCTAGAGCACTAGCGGGGGGGCAGGGCACAACAGAGACCCAGTACTTC.

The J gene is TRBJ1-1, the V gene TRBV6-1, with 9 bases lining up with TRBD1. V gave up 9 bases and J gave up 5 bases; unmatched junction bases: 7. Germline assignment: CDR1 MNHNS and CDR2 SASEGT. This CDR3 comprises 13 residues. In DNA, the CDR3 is TGTGCCAGTCACAGGGGGCCGGAAACTGAAGCTTTCTTT. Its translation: CASHRGPETEAFF.

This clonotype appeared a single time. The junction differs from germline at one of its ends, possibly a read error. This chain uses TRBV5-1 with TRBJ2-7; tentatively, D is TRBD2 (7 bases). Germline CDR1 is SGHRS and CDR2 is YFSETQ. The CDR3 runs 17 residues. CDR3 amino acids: CASSLGPRGGTAYEHYF. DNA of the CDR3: TGCGCCAGCAGCTTGGGACCTAGGGGGGGGACGGCGTACGAGCACTACTTC.

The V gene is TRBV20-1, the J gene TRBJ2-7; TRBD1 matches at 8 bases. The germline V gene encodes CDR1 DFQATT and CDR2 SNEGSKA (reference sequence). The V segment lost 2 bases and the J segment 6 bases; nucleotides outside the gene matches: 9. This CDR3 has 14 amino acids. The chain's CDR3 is CSARPGTGPSEQYF. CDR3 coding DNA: TGCAGTGCTAGACCCGGGACAGGACCTTCCGAGCAGTACTTC.

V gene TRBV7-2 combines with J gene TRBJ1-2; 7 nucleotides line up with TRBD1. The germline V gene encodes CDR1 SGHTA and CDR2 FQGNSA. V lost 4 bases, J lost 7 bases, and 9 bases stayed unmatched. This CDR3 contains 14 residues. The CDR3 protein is CASSSFEGAPGYTF. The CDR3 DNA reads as TGTGCCAGCAGCTCCTTTGAGGGGGCGCCTGGCTACACCTTC.

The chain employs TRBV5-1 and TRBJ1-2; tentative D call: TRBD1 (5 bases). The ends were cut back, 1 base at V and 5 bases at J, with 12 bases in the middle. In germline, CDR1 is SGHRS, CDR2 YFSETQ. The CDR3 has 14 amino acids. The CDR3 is CASSLNRIGYGYTF. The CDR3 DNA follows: TGCGCCAGCAGCTTGAACAGGATCGGATATGGCTACACCTTC.

CDR3 amino acids: CASSQEGGGSSLEEQYF. For the CDR3, the DNA is TGTGCCAGCAGCCAAGAGGGTGGCGGGAGTAGTTTGGAGGAGCAGTACTTC. This chain uses TRBV4-2 with TRBJ2-4, with 7 positions matching TRBD2. The CDR3 spans 17 residues. The ends lost 0 bases at V and 13 bases at J; junction bases unmatched: 18. The germline CDR1 and CDR2 sequences are LGHNA and YNFKEQ.

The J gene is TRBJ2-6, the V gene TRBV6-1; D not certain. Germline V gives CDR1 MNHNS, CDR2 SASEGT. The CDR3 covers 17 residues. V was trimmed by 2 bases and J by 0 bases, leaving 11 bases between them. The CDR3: CASSESDGDSGANVLTF. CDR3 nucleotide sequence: TGTGCCAGCAGTGAAAGCGACGGCGACTCTGGGGCCAACGTCCTGACTTTC.

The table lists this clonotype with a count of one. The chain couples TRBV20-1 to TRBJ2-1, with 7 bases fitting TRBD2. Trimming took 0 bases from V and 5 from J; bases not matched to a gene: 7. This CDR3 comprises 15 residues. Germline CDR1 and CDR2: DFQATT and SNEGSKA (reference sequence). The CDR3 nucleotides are TGCAGTGCTAGAGATAGAGCGGGGATGCACAATGAGCAGTTCTTC. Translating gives CSARDRAGMHNEQFF.

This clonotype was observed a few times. The CDR3 spells CASSHLGQITYEQYF. The CDR3 coding sequence is TGTGCCAGCAGCCACCTGGGACAGATCACCTACGAGCAGTACTTC. This sequence joins TRBV14 and TRBJ2-7; TRBD1 matches at 7 bases. V shed 3 bases, J shed 2 bases, and the junction held 7 bases outside the gene matches. Germline V gene sequence: CDR1 SGHDN, CDR2 FVKESK. CDR3 size: 15 residues.

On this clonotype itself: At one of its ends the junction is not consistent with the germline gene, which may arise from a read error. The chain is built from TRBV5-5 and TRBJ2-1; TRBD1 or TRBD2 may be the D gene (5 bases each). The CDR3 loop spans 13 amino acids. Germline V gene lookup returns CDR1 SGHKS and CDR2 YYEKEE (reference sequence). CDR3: CASSGTPKETQFF. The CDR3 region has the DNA TGCGCCAGCTCCGGGACCCCTAAAGAGACCCAGTTCTTC. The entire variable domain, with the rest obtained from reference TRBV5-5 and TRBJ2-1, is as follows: DAGVTQSPTHLIKTRGQQVTLRCSPISGHKSVSWYQQVLGQGPQFIFQYYEKEERGRGNFPDRFSARQFPNYSSELNVNALLLGDSALYLCASSGTPKETQFFGPGTRLTVL.

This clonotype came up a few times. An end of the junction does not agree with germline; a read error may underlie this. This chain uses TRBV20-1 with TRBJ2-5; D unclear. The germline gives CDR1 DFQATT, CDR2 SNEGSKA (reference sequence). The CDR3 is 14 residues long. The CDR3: CSARGVTTQETQYF. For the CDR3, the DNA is TGCAGTGCCAGAGGAGTCACAACGCAAGAGACCCAGTACTTC.

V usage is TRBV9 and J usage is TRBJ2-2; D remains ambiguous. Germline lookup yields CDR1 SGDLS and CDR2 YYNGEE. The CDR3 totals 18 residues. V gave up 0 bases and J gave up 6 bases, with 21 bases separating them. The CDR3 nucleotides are TGTGCCAGCAGCGTAGATTTGGGCTACCAAGGAAGGTCCGGGGAGCTGTTTTTT. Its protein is CASSVDLGYQGRSGELFF.

The chain's CDR3 is CASSQGLAGGREQFF. DNA of the CDR3: TGTGCCAGCAGCCAGGGACTAGCGGGAGGGCGTGAGCAGTTCTTC. The chain links TRBV3-1 to TRBJ2-1, with 16 positions matching TRBD2. This CDR3 is built from 15 residues. CDR1 and CDR2 (germline): LGHDT, YNNKEL (reference sequence). Unmatched junction bases numbered 2, after V lost 3 bases and J lost 9 bases.

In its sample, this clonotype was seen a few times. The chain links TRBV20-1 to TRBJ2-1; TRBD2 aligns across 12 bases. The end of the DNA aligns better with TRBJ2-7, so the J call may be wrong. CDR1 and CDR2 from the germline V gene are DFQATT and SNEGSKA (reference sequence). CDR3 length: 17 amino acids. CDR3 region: CSARDSLAGGTYNEQYF. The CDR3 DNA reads TGCAGTGCTAGGGATAGCCTAGCGGGAGGGACCTACAATGAGCAGTACTTC.

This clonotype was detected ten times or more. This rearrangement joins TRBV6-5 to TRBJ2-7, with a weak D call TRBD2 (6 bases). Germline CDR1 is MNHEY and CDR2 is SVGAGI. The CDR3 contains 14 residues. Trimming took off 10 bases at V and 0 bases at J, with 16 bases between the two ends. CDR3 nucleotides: TGTGCCACAGGGCGACTAGATGGCTCCTACGAGCAGTACTTC. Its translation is CATGRLDGSYEQYF.

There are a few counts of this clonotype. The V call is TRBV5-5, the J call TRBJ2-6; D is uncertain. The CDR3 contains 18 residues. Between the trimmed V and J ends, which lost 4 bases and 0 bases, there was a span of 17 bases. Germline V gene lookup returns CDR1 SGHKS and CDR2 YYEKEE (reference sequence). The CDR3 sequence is CASSHLVVTDSGANVLTF. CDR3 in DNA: TGTGCCAGCAGCCACCTTGTTGTGACCGACTCTGGGGCCAACGTCCTGACTTTC.

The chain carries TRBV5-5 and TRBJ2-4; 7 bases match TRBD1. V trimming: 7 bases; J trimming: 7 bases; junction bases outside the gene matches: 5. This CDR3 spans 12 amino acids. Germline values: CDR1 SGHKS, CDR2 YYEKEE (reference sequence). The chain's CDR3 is CASATDRNIQYF. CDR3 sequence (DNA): TGTGCCAGCGCGACGGACAGGAACATTCAGTACTTC.

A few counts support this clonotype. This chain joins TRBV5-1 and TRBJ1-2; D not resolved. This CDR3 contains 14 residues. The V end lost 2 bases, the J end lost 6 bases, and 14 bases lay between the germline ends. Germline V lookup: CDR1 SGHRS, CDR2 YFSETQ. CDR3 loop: CASSFERPWDGYTF. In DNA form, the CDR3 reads TGCGCCAGCAGCTTTGAACGACCGTGGGATGGCTACACCTTC.

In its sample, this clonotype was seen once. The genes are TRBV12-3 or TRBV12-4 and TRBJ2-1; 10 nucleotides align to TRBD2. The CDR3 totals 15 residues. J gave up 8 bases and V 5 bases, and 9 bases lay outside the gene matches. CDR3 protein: CASSPQAGGPHEQFF. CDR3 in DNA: TGTGCCAGCAGTCCTCAAGCGGGGGGGCCCCATGAGCAGTTCTTC.

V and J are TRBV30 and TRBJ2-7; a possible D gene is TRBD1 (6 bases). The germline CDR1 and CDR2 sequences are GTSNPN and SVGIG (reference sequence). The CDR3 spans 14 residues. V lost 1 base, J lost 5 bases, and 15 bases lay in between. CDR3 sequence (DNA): TGTGCCTGGAGTGAATGGGGGCAGGAGAACGAGCAGTACTTC. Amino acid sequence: CAWSEWGQENEQYF. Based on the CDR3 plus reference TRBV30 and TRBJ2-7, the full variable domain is SQTIHQWPATLVQPVGSPLSLECTVEGTSNPNLYWYRQAAGRGLQLLFYSVGIGQISSEVPQNLSASRPQDRQFILSSKKLLLSDSGFYLCAWSEWGQENEQYFGPGTRLTVT.

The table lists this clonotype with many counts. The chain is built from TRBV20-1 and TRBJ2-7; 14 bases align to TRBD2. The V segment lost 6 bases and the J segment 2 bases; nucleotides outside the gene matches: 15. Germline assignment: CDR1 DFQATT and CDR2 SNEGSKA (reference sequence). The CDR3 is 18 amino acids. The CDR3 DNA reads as TGCAGTGCGCCAGGAAACAGGACTAGCGGGGGGAGCCCCTACGAGCAGTACTTC. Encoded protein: CSAPGNRTSGGSPYEQYF.